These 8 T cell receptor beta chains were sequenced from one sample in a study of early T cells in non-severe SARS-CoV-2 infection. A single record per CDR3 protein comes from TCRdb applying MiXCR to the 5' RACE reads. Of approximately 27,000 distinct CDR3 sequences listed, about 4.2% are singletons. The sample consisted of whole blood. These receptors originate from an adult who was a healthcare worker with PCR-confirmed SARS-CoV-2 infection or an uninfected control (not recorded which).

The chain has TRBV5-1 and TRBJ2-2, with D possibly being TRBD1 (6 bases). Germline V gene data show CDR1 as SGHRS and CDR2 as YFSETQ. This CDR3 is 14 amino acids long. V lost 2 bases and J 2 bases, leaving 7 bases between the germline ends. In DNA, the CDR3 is TGCGCCAGCAGCTTACAGGGCAACACCGGGGAGCTGTTTTTT. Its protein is CASSLQGNTGELFF.

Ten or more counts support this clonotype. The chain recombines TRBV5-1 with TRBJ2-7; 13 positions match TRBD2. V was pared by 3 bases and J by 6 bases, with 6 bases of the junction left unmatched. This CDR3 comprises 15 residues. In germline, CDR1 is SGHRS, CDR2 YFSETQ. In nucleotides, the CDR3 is TGCGCCAGCAGCTCCGGACTAGCGGGAGTCTCCGAGCAGTACTTC. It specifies CASSSGLAGVSEQYF.

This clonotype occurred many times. In DNA, the CDR3 is TGTGCCAGCAGTTTAAGGCCCCCGGGCGGAAACACCATATATTTT. Protein sequence: CASSLRPPGGNTIYF. V usage is TRBV27 and J usage is TRBJ1-3; D is unresolved. Deletions cut 2 bases from V and 4 bases from J, with 12 bases between. This CDR3 is 15 amino acids long. CDR1 and CDR2 (germline): MNHEY, SMNVEV (reference sequence).

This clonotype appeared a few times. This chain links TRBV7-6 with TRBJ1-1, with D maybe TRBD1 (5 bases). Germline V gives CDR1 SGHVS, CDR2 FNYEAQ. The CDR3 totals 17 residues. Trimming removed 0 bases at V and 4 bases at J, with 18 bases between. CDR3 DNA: TGTGCCAGCAGCTTAGCAAAGGCAGGGAGGCTGGGCACTGAAGCTTTCTTT. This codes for CASSLAKAGRLGTEAFF.

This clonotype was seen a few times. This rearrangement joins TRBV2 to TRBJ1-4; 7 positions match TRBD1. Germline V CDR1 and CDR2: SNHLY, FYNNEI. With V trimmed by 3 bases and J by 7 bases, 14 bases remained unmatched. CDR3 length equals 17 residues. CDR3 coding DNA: TGTGCCAGCAGTGAGGAAGGAGTGGGCAGGGGGTCTGAAAAACTGTTTTTT. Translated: CASSEEGVGRGSEKLFF.

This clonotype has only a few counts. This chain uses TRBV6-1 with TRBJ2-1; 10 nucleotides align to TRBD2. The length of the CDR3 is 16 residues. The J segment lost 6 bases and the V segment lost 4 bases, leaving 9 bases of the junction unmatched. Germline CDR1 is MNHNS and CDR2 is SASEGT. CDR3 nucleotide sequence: TGTGCCAGCAGTGGTCGACCGGGACTAGCGTTCAATGAGCAGTTCTTC. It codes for CASSGRPGLAFNEQFF.

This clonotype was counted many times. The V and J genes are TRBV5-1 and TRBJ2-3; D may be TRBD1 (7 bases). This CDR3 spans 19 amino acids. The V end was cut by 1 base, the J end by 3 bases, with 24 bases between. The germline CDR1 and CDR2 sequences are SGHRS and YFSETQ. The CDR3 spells CASSLNPARRDRLTDTQYF. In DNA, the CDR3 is TGCGCCAGCAGCTTGAACCCCGCAAGGCGGGACAGACTAACAGATACGCAGTATTTT.

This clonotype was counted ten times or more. CDR3: CASSPDGPSYNSPLHF. CDR3 DNA sequence: TGTGCCAGCTCACCGGACGGTCCCTCCTATAATTCACCCCTCCACTTT. The chain employs TRBV18 and TRBJ1-6; no clear D. Trimming took 3 bases from V and 0 from J, leaving 9 bases between them. Germline V gene sequence: CDR1 KGHSH, CDR2 LQKENI. This CDR3 is built from 16 residues.